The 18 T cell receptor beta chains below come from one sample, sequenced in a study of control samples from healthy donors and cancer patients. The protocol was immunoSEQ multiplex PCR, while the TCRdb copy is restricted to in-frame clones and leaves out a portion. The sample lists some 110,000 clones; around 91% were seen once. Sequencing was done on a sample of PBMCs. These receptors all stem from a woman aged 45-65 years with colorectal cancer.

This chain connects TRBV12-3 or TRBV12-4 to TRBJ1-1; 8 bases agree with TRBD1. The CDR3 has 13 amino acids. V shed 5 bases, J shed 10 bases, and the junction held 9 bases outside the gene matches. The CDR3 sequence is CASSLTQGARAFF. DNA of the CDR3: TGTGCCAGCAGTCTTACTCAGGGGGCGAGAGCTTTCTTT.

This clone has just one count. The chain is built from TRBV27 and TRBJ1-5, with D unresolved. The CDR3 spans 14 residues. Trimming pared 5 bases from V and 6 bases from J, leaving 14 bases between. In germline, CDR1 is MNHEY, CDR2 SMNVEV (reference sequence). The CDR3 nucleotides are TGTGCCAGCAGTCGTTTATCTGGGGTTCAGCCCCAGCATTTT. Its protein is CASSRLSGVQPQHF.

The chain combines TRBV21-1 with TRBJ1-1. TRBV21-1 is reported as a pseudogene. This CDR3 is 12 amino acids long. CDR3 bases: TGTGCCGGGGGGGACAGCAGCTCTGAAGCTTTCTTT. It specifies CAGGDSSSEAFF.

The CDR3 loop reads CASSEERLATVSDTQYF. For the CDR3, the DNA is TGTGCCAGCAGTGAGGAAAGACTAGCGACGGTTTCAGATACGCAGTATTTT. This chain joins TRBV6-1 and TRBJ2-3, with 8 bases aligning to TRBD2. The CDR3 runs 17 residues. Germline V gene sequence: CDR1 MNHNS, CDR2 SASEGT. Trimming removed 3 bases from V and 4 bases from J; junction bases left unmatched: 12.

The CDR3 loop reads CASSARRDRGPHEQYF. For the CDR3, the DNA is TGTGCCAGCAGTGCCCGACGGGACAGGGGTCCGCACGAGCAGTACTTC. V gene TRBV6-1 combines with J gene TRBJ2-7; 10 bases fit TRBD1. V shed 4 bases and J 5 bases; nucleotides not matched to a gene: 11. Germline V gene data show CDR1 as MNHNS and CDR2 as SASEGT. CDR3 length: 16 residues.

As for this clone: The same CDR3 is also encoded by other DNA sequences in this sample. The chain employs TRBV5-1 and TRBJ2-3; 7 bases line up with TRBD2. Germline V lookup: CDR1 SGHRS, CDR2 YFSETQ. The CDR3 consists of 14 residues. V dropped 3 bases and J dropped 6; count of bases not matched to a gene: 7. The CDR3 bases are TGCGCCAGCAGCTCTAGCGGCGGCGGGGATACGCAGTATTTT. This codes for CASSSSGGGDTQYF.

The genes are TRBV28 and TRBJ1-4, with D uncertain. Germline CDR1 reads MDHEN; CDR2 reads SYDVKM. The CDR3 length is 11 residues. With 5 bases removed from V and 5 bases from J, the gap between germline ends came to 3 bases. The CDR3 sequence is CASSLNEKLFF. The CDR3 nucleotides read TGTGCCAGCAGTCTAAATGAAAAACTGTTTTTT.

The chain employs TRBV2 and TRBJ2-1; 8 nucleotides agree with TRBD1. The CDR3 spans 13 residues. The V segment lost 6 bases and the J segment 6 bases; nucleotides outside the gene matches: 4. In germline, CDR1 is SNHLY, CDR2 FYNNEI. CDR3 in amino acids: CASRADRANEQFF. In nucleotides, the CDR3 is TGTGCCAGCAGGGCGGACAGGGCCAATGAGCAGTTCTTC.

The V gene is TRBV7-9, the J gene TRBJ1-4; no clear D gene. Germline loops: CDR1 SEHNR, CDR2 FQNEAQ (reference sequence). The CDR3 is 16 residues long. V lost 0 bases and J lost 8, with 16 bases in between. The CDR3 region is CASSLAVEVKGEKLFF. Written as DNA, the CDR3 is TGTGCCAGCAGCTTAGCGGTTGAGGTTAAAGGCGAAAAACTGTTTTTT.

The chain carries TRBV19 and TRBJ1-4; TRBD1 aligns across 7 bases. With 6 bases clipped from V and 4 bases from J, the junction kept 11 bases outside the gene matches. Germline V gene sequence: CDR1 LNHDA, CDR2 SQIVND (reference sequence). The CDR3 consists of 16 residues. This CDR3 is CASSQRQGINNEKLFF. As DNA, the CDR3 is TGTGCCAGTAGCCAGAGACAGGGCATTAATAATGAAAAACTGTTTTTT.

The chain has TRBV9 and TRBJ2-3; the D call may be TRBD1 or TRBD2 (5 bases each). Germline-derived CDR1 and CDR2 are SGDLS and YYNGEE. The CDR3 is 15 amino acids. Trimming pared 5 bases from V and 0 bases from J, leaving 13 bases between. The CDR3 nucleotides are TGTGCCAGCAGTGCCCGGGACCGAAGCACAGATACGCAGTATTTT. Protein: CASSARDRSTDTQYF.

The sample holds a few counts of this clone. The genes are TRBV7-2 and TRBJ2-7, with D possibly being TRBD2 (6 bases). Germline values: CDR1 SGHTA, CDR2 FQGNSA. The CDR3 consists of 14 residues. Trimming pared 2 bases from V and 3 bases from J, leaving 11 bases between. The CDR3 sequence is CASSLPREYYEQYF. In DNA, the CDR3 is TGTGCCAGCAGCTTACCCCGGGAGTACTACGAGCAGTACTTC.

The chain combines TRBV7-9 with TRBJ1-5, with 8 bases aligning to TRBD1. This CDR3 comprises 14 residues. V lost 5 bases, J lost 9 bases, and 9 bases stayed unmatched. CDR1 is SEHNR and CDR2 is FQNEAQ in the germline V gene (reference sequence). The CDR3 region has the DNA TGTGCCAGCAGCGGTGGGACAGGAGAACGGCCCCAGCATTTT. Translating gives CASSGGTGERPQHF.

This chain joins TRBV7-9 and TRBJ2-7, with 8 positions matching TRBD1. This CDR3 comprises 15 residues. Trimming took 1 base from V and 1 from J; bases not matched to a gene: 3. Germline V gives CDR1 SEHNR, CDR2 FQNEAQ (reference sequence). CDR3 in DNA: TGTGCCAGCAGCTTAGATACAGGGGGGTCCTACGAGCAGTACTTC. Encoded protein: CASSLDTGGSYEQYF. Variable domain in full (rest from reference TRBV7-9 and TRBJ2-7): DTGVSQNPRHKITKRGQNVTFRCDPISEHNRLYWYRQTLGQGPEFLTYFQNEAQLEKSRLLSDRFSAERPKGSFSTLEIQRTEQGDSAMYLCASSLDTGGSYEQYFGPGTRLTVT.

The CDR3 DNA is TGTGCCAGCAGCTTAGACGGGACAGCGTTTGGCGGGGCCAACGTCCTGACTTTC. Its protein is CASSLDGTAFGGANVLTF. V is TRBV11-3 and J is TRBJ2-6; TRBD1 matches at 7 bases. Losses at the gene ends were 0 bases for V and 4 bases for J; bases not matched to a gene: 9. Germline values: CDR1 SGHNT, CDR2 YENEEA. This CDR3 has 18 residues.

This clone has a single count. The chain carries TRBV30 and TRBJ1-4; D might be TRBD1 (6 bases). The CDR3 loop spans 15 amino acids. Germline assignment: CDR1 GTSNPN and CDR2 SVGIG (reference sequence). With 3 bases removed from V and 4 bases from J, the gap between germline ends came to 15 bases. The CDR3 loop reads CAWRSPGAFNEKLFF. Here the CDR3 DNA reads TGTGCCTGGAGGTCGCCAGGGGCGTTTAATGAAAAACTGTTTTTT.

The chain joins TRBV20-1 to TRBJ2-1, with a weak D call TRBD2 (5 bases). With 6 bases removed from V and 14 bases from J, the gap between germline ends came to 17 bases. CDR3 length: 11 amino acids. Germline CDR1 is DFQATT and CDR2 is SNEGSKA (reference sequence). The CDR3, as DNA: TGCAGTGCGAGAACTAGGCTTGTTGAGTTCTTC. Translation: CSARTRLVEFF.

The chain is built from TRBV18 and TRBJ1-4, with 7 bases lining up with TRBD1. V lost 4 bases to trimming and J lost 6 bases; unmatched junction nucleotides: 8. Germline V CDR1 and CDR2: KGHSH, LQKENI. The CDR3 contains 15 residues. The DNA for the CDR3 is TGTGCCAGCTCACTTCAGGGGGTTCCGGATGAAAAACTGTTTTTT. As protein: CASSLQGVPDEKLFF. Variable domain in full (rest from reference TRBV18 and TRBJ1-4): NAGVMQNPRHLVRRRGQEARLRCSPMKGHSHVYWYRQLPEEGLKFMVYLQKENIIDESGMPKERFSAEFPKEGPSILRIQQVVRGDSAAYFCASSLQGVPDEKLFFGSGTQLSVL.